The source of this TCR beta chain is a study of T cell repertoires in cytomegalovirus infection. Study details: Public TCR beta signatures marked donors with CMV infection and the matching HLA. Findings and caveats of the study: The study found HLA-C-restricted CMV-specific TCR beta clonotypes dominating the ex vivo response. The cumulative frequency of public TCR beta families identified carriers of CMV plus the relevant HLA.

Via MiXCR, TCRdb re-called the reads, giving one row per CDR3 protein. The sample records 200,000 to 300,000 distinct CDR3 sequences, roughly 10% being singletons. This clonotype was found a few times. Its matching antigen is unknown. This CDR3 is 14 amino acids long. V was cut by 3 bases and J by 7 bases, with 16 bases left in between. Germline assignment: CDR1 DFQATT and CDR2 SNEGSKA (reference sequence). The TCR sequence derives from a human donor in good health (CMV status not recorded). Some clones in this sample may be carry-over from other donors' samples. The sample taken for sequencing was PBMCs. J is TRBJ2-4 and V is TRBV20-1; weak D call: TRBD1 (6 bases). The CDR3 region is CSASLVGQPNIQYF. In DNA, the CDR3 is TGCAGTGCTAGCTTAGTAGGACAGCCCAACATTCAGTACTTC.